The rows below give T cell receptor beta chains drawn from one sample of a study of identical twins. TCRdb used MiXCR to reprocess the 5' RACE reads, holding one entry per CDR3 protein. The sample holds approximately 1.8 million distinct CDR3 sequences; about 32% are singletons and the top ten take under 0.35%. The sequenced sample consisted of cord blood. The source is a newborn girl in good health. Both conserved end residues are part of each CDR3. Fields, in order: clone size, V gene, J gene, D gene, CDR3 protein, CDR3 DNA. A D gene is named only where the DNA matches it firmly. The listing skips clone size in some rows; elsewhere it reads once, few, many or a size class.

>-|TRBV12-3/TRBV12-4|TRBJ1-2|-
CASSLGDLSYGYTF
TGTGCCAGCAGTTTGGGGGACCTATCCTATGGCTACACCTTC
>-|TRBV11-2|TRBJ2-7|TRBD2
CASSRMTSGGDNEQYF
TGTGCCAGCAGCCGGATGACTAGCGGGGGGGACAATGAGCAGTACTTC
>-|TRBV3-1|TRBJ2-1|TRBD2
CASSRASGNYNGQFF
TGTGCCAGCAGTCGAGCTAGCGGGAACTACAATGGGCAGTTCTTC
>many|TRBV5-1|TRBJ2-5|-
CASSLGLTETQYF
TGTGCCAGCAGCTTAGGCCTAACGGAGACCCAGTACTTC
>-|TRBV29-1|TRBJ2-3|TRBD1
CSVGDSLYSTDTQYF
TGCAGCGTTGGGGACAGCCTTTATAGCACAGATACGCAGTATTTT
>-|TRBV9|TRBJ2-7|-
CASSVVGSLQGRQYF
TGTGCCAGCAGCGTAGTCGGCTCCTTACAGGGTCGGCAGTACTTC
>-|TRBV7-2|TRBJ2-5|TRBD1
CASSHRTGTPYQETQYF
TGTGCCAGCAGCCACAGGACAGGAACCCCCTACCAAGAGACCCAGTACTTC
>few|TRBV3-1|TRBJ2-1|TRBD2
CASSQPGGVGEQFF
TGTGCCAGCAGCCAACCGGGGGGTGTAGGTGAGCAGTTCTTC
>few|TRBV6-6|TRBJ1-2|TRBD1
CASSYTEQGARDYGYTF
TGTGCCAGCAGTTACACCGAACAGGGGGCGCGGGACTATGGCTACACCTTC
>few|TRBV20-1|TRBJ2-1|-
CSAGTNYNEQFF
TGCAGTGCTGGGACAAACTACAATGAGCAGTTCTTC
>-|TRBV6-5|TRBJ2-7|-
CASTPRGGYEQYF
TGTGCCAGCACCCCCAGGGGCGGCTACGAGCAGTACTTC
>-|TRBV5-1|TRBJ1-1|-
CASMFDTEAFF
TGCGCCAGCATGTTTGACACTGAAGCTTTCTTT
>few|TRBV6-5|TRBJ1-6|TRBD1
CASMGQANSPPHF
TGTGCCAGCATGGGACAGGCAAATTCACCCCCCCACTTT
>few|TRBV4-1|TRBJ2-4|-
CASSPRYVAKNIQYF
TGCGCCAGCAGCCCCCGTTATGTCGCCAAAAACATTCAGTACTTC
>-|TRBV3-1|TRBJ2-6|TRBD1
CASSQVIGGPGANVLTF
TGTGCCAGCAGCCAAGTAATAGGGGGCCCTGGGGCCAACGTCCTGACTTTC
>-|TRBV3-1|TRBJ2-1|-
CASTETSRGYSEQFF
TGTGCCAGCACCGAGACTAGCAGGGGATACAGTGAGCAGTTCTTC
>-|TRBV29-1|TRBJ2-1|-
CRAGRAYNGQFF
TGCAGGGCGGGGCGGGCCTACAATGGGCAGTTCTTC
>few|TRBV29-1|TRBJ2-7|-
CSVAPGIHSYEQYF
TGCAGCGTGGCCCCGGGGATCCACTCCTACGAGCAGTACTTC
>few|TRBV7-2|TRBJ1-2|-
CASRSRAYGYTF
TGTGCCAGCAGGTCCAGGGCATATGGCTACACCTTC
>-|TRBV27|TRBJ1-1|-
CAGSHQGNTEAFF
TGTGCCGGCAGTCATCAGGGGAACACTGAAGCTTTCTTT
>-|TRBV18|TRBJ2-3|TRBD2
CASSPGTSDLSDTQYF
TGTGCCAGCTCCCCCGGGACTAGTGATCTCTCAGATACGCAGTATTTT
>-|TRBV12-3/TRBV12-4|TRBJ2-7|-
CASSLARIAGEQYF
TGTGCCAGCAGTTTAGCTAGGATAGCTGGCGAGCAGTACTTC
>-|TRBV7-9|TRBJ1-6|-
CASSAQGKRSPLHF
TGTGCCAGCAGCGCACAGGGAAAACGATCACCCCTCCACTTT
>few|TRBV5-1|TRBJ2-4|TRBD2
CASSPQLAGAEEQYF
TGCGCCAGCAGCCCACAACTAGCGGGAGCGGAAGAGCAGTACTTC
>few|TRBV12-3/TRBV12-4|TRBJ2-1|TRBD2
CASSLRLATKSSYNEQFF
TGTGCCAGCAGTTTGAGACTAGCCACCAAAAGCTCCTACAATGAGCAGTTCTTC
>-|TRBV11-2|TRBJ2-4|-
CASSLVGFVAGGAKNIQYF
TGTGCCAGCAGCTTAGTGGGTTTTGTCGCTGGGGGAGCCAAAAACATTCAGTACTTC
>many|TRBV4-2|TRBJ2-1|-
CASSQETSEQFF
TGTGCCAGCAGCCAAGAAACTAGCGAGCAGTTCTTC
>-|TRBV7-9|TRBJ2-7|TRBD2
CASSLVTSGRYEQYF
TGTGCCAGCAGCTTAGTGACTAGCGGGCGCTACGAGCAGTACTTC
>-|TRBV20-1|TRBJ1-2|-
CSAGDLPNYGYTF
TGCAGTGCTGGAGATTTGCCTAACTATGGCTACACCTTC
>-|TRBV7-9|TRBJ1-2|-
CASSSYTGRNYGYTF
TGTGCCAGCAGCTCTTACACAGGGCGGAACTATGGCTACACCTTC
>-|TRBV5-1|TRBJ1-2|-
CASSLSDSEYGYTF
TGCGCCAGCAGCTTGAGTGACAGTGAATATGGCTACACCTTC
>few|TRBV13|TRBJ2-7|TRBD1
CASSPRPGQGDNEQYF
TGTGCCAGCAGCCCCAGGCCGGGACAGGGGGACAATGAGCAGTACTTC
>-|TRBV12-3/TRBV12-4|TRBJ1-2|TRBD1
CASSPATGRYGYTF
TGTGCCAGCAGTCCCGCGACAGGGAGATATGGCTACACCTTC
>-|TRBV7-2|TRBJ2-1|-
CASRSGFSYNEQFF
TGTGCCAGCAGATCAGGTTTCTCCTACAATGAGCAGTTCTTC
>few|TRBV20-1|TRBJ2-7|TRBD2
CSARDDGKAVAGEHYEQYF
TGCAGTGCTAGAGATGACGGAAAGGCAGTAGCGGGGGAGCACTACGAGCAGTACTTC
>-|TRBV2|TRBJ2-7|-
CASSGMGVYNEQYF
TGTGCCAGCAGTGGGATGGGAGTATACAATGAGCAGTACTTC
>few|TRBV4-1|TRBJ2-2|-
CASSRLVSGELFF
TGCGCCAGCAGCAGACTAGTTTCCGGGGAGCTGTTTTTT
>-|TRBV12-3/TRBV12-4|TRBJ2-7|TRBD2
CASSPLSGSSVEQYF
TGTGCCAGCAGCCCTCTCAGCGGGAGTTCCGTCGAGCAGTACTTC
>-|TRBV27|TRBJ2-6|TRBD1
CASSLQETRGSGANVLTF
TGTGCCAGCAGTTTACAGGAAACCAGGGGGTCTGGGGCCAACGTCCTGACTTTC
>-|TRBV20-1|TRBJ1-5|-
CSARAEHSSQPQHF
TGCAGTGCTAGAGCAGAACATAGCAGTCAGCCCCAGCATTTT
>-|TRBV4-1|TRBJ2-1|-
CASSPLAAINEQFF
TGCGCCAGCAGCCCCTTGGCGGCGATCAATGAGCAGTTCTTC
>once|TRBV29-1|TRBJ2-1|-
CSVGEIYSQFF
TGCAGCGTTGGGGAGATATATTCTCAGTTCTTC
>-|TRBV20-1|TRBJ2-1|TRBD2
CSAPKGSGYISHEQFF
TGCAGTGCCCCGAAGGGTAGCGGGTATATATCACATGAGCAGTTCTTC
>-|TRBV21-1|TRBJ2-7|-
CASGRTRPRSYNEQYF
TGTGCCAGCGGGAGAACAAGACCCCGCTCCTACAATGAGCAGTACTTC
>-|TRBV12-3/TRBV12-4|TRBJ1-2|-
CASSPGQVLGGYTF
TGTGCCAGCAGCCCCGGCCAGGTCCTCGGTGGCTACACCTTC
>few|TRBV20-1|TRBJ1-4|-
CSGAGSNEKLFF
TGCAGTGGGGCAGGATCTAATGAAAAACTGTTTTTT
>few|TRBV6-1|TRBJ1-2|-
CASSEAPDRPYGYTF
TGTGCCAGCAGTGAAGCGCCGGACAGACCCTATGGCTACACCTTC
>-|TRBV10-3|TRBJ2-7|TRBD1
CAIRRTGSPYEQYF
TGTGCCATCAGGCGGACAGGGTCCCCCTACGAGCAGTACTTC
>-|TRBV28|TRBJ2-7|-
CASTPARFSYEQYF
TGTGCCAGCACCCCCGCTAGGTTCTCCTACGAGCAGTACTTC
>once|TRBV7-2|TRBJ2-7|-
CASSSARQSYEQYF
TGTGCCAGCAGCTCAGCCCGACAGTCCTACGAGCAGTACTTC
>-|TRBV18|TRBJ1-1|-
CASSLQNTPNTEAFF
TGTGCCAGCTCCCTACAGAACACACCTAACACTGAAGCTTTCTTT
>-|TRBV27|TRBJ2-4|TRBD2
CASSQALPPVRTSGSRHIQYF
TGTGCCAGCAGTCAGGCCCTCCCCCCCGTGCGGACTAGCGGGAGTAGGCACATTCAGTACTTC